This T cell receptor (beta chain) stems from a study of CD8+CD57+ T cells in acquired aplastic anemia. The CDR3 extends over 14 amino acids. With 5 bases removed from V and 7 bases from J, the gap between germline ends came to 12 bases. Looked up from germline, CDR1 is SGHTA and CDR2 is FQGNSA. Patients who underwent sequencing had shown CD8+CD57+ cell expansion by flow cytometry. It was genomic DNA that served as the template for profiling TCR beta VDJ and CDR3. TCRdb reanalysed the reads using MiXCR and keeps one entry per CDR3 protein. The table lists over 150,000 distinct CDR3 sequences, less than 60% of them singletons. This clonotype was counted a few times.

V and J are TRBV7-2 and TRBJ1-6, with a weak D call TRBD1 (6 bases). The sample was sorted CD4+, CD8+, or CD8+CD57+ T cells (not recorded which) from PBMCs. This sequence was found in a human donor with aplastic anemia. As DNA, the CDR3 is TGTGCCAGCAGCGTAGGGGGTCTGAATTCACCCCTCCACTTT. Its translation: CASSVGGLNSPLHF. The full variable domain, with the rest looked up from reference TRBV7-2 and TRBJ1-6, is GAGVSQSPSNKVTEKGKDVELRCDPISGHTALYWYRQSLGQGLEFLIYFQGNSAPDKSGLPSDRFSAERTGGSVSTLTIQRTQQEDSAVYLCASSVGGLNSPLHFGNGTRLTVT.